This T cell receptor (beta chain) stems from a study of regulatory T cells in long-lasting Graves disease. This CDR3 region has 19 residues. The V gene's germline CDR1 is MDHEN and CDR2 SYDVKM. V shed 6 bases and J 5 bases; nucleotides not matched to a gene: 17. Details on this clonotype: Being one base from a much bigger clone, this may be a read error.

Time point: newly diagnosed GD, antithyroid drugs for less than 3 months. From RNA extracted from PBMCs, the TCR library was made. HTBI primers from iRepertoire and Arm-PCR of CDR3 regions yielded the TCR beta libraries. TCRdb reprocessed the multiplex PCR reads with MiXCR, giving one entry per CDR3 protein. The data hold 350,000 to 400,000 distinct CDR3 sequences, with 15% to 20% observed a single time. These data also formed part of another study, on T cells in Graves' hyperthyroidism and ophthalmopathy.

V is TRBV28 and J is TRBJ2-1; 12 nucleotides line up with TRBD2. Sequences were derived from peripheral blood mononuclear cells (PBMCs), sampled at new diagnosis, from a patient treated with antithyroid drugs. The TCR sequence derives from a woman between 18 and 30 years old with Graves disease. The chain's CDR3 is CASSLGLAGGLSRNNEQFF. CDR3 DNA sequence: TGTGCCAGCAGCTTAGGTCTAGCGGGAGGGTTATCACGTAACAATGAGCAGTTCTTC.